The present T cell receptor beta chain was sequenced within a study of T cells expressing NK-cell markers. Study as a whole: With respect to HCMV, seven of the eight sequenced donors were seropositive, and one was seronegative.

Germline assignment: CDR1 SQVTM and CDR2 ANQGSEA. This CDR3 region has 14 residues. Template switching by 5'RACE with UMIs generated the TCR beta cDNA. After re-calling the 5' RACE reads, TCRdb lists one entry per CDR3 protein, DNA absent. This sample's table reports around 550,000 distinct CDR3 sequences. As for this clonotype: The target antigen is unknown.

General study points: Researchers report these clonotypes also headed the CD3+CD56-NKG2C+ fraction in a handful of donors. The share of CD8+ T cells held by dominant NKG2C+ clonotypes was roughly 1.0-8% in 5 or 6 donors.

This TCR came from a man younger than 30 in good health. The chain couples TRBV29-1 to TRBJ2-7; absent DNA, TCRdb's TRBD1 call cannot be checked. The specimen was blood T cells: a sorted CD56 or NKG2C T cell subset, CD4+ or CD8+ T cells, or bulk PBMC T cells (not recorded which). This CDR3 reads CSVLFWDTTYEQYF.